The 4 T cell receptor beta chains presented below share a single source sample, sequenced in a study of cytomegalovirus exposure and HLA in healthy donors. The PCR made use of 60 Vbeta and 13 Jbeta primers. TCRdb's copy holds only in-frame clones and misses some; the assay was immunoSEQ multiplex PCR. The sample lists under 130,000 clones; around two thirds were seen once. Specimen: PBMCs. The receptors were gathered from a man aged 50-59 years in good health and CMV-seropositive.

Worth noting for this clone: This same CDR3 is encoded by further DNA sequences in the sample. The gene calls are TRBV5-1 and TRBJ2-3; 9 nucleotides agree with TRBD2. Germline CDR1 and CDR2: SGHRS and YFSETQ. The length of the CDR3 is 14 residues. With 7 bases clipped from V and 0 bases from J, the junction kept 3 bases outside the gene matches. In nucleotides, the CDR3 is TGCGCCAGCCTGCGGGGGGGTAGCACAGATACGCAGTATTTT. Translating it yields CASLRGGSTDTQYF.

The V and J genes are TRBV6-5 and TRBJ2-4, with 7 positions matching TRBD2. V dropped 2 bases and J dropped 2; count of bases not matched to a gene: 3. The CDR3 loop spans 15 amino acids. Germline CDR1 reads MNHEY; CDR2 reads SVGAGI. The CDR3 here is CASSYGRGSKNIQYF. In DNA form, the CDR3 reads TGTGCCAGCAGTTACGGGCGGGGGTCCAAAAACATTCAGTACTTC.

The gene calls are TRBV6-1 and TRBJ2-7; weak D call: TRBD1 (6 bases). The CDR3 runs to 15 residues. V was trimmed by 5 bases and J by 0 bases, leaving 14 bases between them. In germline, CDR1 is MNHNS, CDR2 SASEGT. CDR3 region: CASSSRQVASYEQYF. In DNA form, the CDR3 reads TGTGCCAGCAGTTCCCGACAGGTTGCCTCCTACGAGCAGTACTTC.

The rearrangement links TRBV9 to TRBJ2-2; 11 nucleotides line up with TRBD2. The CDR3 is made up of 16 amino acids. Trimming at V came to 1 base and at J to 4 bases, leaving 3 bases not matched to a gene. Germline CDR1 reads SGDLS; CDR2 reads YYNGEE. The CDR3 DNA is TGTGCCAGCAGCGTAACTAGCGGGGGTTTCACCGGGGAGCTGTTTTTT. Its translation is CASSVTSGGFTGELFF.